This T cell receptor (beta chain) stems from a study of siplizumab effects on memory and regulatory T cells. Study-wide findings and caveats: Siplizumab brought about a significant reduction in alloreactive sequences traceable to unstimulated CD4+ memory cells. Assignment of a naive or memory phenotype failed for roughly 80-96% of the proliferating CD4+ or CD8+ clones.

Looked up from germline, CDR1 is GTSNPN and CDR2 is SVGIG (reference sequence). The CDR3 is 11 amino acids. Using immunoSEQ multiplex PCR, the repertoire was profiled, and TCRdb retains in-frame clones only, with some absent. Of 100,000 or so clones in the sample, 90% to 95% were seen once. A note on this clone: The target antigen is unknown. Sequence at one end of the junction differs from germline and may be a read error.

The sample comprised Tregs sorted from blood. This receptor was identified in a human donor in good health. V usage is TRBV30 and J usage is TRBJ1-2; D is possibly TRBD1 (6 bases). In DNA, the CDR3 is TGTGCCTGGAGTAGCGGGGGCGGGGGCTCTTTC. It translates to CAWSSGGGGSF.